This T cell receptor (beta chain) emerged from a study of monozygotic twins with inflammatory bowel disease (dated 2019 in TCRdb). With respect to the entire study: The full study comprised some 30 monozygotic twin pairs: nine German pairs (four IBD-concordant, five IBD-discordant) and 19 IBD-discordant Danish pairs. Each individual had, on average, about 151 000 unique TCRalpha sequences and 181 000 unique TCRbeta sequences available for analysis. Disease-associated traits were sought mainly through comparisons between IBD patients and their genetically identical healthy co-twins within discordant pairs.

The cysteine opens and the phenylalanine closes a CDR3 of 13 amino acids. The record lacks a DNA sequence. CDR1 and CDR2, per the germline V gene, are MNHEY and SVGAGI. Concerning this clonotype: Its antigen remains unidentified.

Libraries were constructed by 5' RACE. For each TCR library, approximately 4,000 ng of total RNA was used. For each sample, cDNA synthesis was carried out in eight separate reactions using SMARTScribe reverse transcriptase. During cDNA synthesis, template switching was used to introduce unique molecular identifiers that contained a 6-nucleotide sample barcode. TCRalpha and TCRbeta cDNA was amplified by two nested PCRs of around 16 and 10 cycles, with bead purification after each PCR. Before amplification, the cDNA was treated with uracil DNA-glycosylase and purified using the QIAquick PCR purification kit. The second PCR was the step at which Illumina TruSeq-compatible adapters and sample-specific barcodes were added. Library quality and concentration were assessed using TapeStation and Qubit, and about 5 ng of each library was pooled. Sequencing of the pooled libraries was done on an Illumina HiSeq2500 single-index Rapid Run using custom sequencing primers and 2 x 100 bp reads. As for the authors' bioinformatics: PCR and sequencing errors were corrected by UMI-based consensus assembly using MiGEC version 1.2.6. MiXCR version 2.1.1 handled V(D)J alignment, clonotype assembly and CDR3 extraction. Gene usage, clonotype sharing and MAIT/NKT TCR abundance were normalised by analysing the top 1000, 10 000 and 20 000 clonotypes per sample. Diversity was computed as the inverse Simpson index with the vegan R package after downsampling to 27 000 UMIs. Paired Mann-Whitney U tests were applied to discordant twin pairs, with Benjamini-Hochberg correction for multiple testing. TCRdb reprocessed the reads and lists each CDR3 protein sequence as a single entry, with no DNA. The V and J calls were not made by the authors but by TCRdb's processing. The record for this sample contains about 450,000 distinct CDR3 sequences. The top ten hold 2% to 3% of the sample.

From each donor, a roughly 2.5 ml peripheral blood sample was drawn into PAXgene tubes and stored at -80 degrees C. Without T cell sorting, total RNA was isolated from whole blood using the PAXgene blood miRNA kit on an automated QIAcube. Peripheral blood from monozygotic twin pairs who were concordant or discordant for inflammatory bowel disease underwent deep TCRalpha and TCRbeta repertoire profiling using unique molecular barcoding. Smoking habits were recorded for all twin pairs, and individuals were classified as current, former or never smokers. Results the study describes overall, beyond this receptor: No difference in repertoire similarity was observed between concordant and discordant twins, possibly owing to limited statistical power. Distinction between different T cell subtypes could not be achieved in the analysis. Compared with healthy twins, IBD patients shared fewer clonotypes with other individuals, and the difference was most pronounced in patients with signs of disease activity. Because patients received different immunosuppressive treatments, the repertoires may have picked up extra background noise and variability between individuals. The results gave no support for a single strong signal or clonotype linked to IBD. IBD patients had lower TCRbeta repertoire diversity, measured by the inverse Simpson index, than their healthy co-twins.

This TCR was recovered from a human donor with ulcerative colitis or Crohn's disease, or a healthy co-twin of an affected twin (not recorded which). The chain was built from TRBV6-5 and TRBJ1-2. The sample comprised blood. The CDR3 amino acid sequence is: CASRRAGNYGYTF.